The present entry profiles one T cell receptor (beta chain) with its context. Its antigen is still unknown. The input lacks base qualities; no much larger clone sits a single base away. The data are from a study of radiotherapy plus CTLA-4 blockade in lung cancer (dated by TCRdb to between 2018 and 2020). Notes on the research overall: Objective responses occurred in roughly 19% of enrolled patients, and under 40% achieved disease control.

The library was produced with the immunoSEQ multiplex PCR assay. This immuneACCESS table, as held by TCRdb, lists in-frame sequences with V and J called but not all clones. Of the missing ones, under half trace to an unresolved V gene in checked studies; the others have no known cause. For this sample the table gives 60,000 to 65,000 clones, of which about 72% were detected only once. Approximately 4% of the sample is held by the ten biggest clonotypes. The study evaluated CTLA-4 blockade (ipilimumab) given together with focal radiation therapy in patients who had chemo-refractory metastatic non-small-cell lung cancer. The investigation overall reported the following: Increased serum interferon-beta after radiation, together with early dynamic changes in blood T cell clones, were reported to be the strongest predictors of response. After treatment with radiotherapy and ipilimumab, TCR clones that came from tumors expanded in the peripheral blood.

Including cysteine and phenylalanine, the CDR3 has 13 amino acids. The read is trimmed to its CDR3 DNA, 39 bases read in frame from base 1. V lost 4 bases and J lost 5 bases; the stretch between them is 11 bases long. From a lookup of the germline V gene, CDR1 and CDR2 are MNHNS and SASEGT. Sequencing used peripheral blood, obtained from a patient treated with radiotherapy plus ipilimumab. The rearrangement combines TRBV6-1 with TRBJ2-5; TRBD1 is a possible D gene, resting on 5 matching bases. This clonotype was sampled from a human donor with non-small cell lung cancer who had a complete response to radiotherapy plus ipilimumab. CDR3 loop: CASSVRVKETQYF. At the DNA level, the sequence is TGTGCCAGCAGTGTCAGGGTTAAGGAGACCCAGTACTTC.